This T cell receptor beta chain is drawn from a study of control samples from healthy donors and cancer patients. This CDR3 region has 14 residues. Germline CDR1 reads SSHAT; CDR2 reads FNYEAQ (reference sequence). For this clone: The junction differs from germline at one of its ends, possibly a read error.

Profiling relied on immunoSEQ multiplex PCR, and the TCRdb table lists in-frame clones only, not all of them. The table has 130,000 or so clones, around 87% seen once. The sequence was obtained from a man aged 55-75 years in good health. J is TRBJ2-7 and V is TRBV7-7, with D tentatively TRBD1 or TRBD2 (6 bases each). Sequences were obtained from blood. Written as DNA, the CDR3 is TGTGCTAGCAATTCGATGGCAGGGGCGGGGGAGCAGTACTTC. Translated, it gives CASNSMAGAGEQYF.